Sequencing of this T cell receptor (beta chain) was carried out in a study of T cells after yellow fever vaccination. Study-wide results and caveats: FACS-sorted repertoires might harbor abundant contaminating clonotypes from the bulk population. The secondary response was weaker, and its peak arrived faster, on day 5 versus 15. It was a small share of clonotypes that appeared in both CD4 and CD8 compartments.

This CDR3 contains 12 residues. V lost 6 bases and J 10 bases, leaving 10 bases between the germline ends. Looked up from germline, CDR1 is MNHEY and CDR2 is SVGEGT. As for this clonotype: Its antigen is unidentified.

The 5'RACE template-switching step produced TCR cDNA and added a universal primer site and UMIs. TCRdb re-derived calls from the 5' RACE reads in MiXCR, one entry per CDR3 protein. The sample has a few hundred thousand distinct CDR3 sequences, about a sixth seen once. The sequence was collected from a man aged 18 to 29 who received the YFV17D yellow fever vaccine. The J gene is TRBJ1-6, the V gene TRBV6-2 or TRBV6-3; D unclear. The specimen comprised PBMCs, sampled 5 days after the first yellow fever vaccination. CDR3 nucleotides: TGTGCCAGCAGCCCCGTACGATCACCCCTCCACTTT. The encoded protein is CASSPVRSPLHF.